This entry lists 2 T cell receptor beta chains sequenced from one sample in a study of T-cell memory formation after mild COVID-19 (dated by TCRdb to the early 2020s). Libraries were prepared through 5' RACE. The sequencing machine was an Illumina NovaSeq 6000. The public reads were run again by TCRdb, first through fastp at Q25 and then through MiXCR, and only productive beta chains were kept. Rows matching on CDR3 protein sequence are summarized as one entry with the most common DNA and genes. The sample records 540,000 or so distinct CDR3 sequences, roughly 22% of which are singletons. The ten largest clones add up to approximately 12% of the sample. The sample comprised PBMCs or a T cell subset sorted from them (not recorded which). The origin of the receptors is an adult woman who had mild COVID-19 (a few samples of this study predate the infection). The sample titles of this study are shuffled in the database, so cell type and time point are left out; the donor was told from shared clones.

This clonotype was found a few times. The V and J genes are TRBV12-3 or TRBV12-4 and TRBJ2-1, with a possible D match to TRBD2 (7 bases). The CDR3 extends over 14 amino acids. Trimming removed 0 bases at V and 8 bases at J, with 11 bases between. The CDR3 is CASSLATGGHEQFF. CDR3 DNA sequence: TGTGCCAGCAGTTTAGCCACCGGGGGGCATGAGCAGTTCTTC.

The chain combines TRBV18 with TRBJ1-2, with D unresolved. This CDR3 spans 15 amino acids. V gave up 1 base and J gave up 0 bases, with 9 bases separating them. The germline V gene has CDR1 KGHSH and CDR2 LQKENI. CDR3 loop: CASSPRQLTNYGYTF. The CDR3 DNA sequence: TGTGCCAGCTCACCACGGCAGTTGACTAACTATGGCTACACCTTC.